Listed below are T cell receptor beta chains from one sample, sequenced in a study of shared clonotypes between healthy human individuals. Repertoires were generated with immunoSEQ multiplex PCR, while TCRdb's copy carries only in-frame clones and drops some. The table lists roughly 530,000 clones, 96% of them singletons. Sequencing was done on a sample of naive CD4+ T cells sorted from blood. The receptors stem from a young woman in good health. Each CDR3 is given with its conserved first and last residue. Fields, in order: D gene, clone size, V gene, J gene, CDR3 protein, CDR3 DNA. A D gene is named only where the DNA matches it firmly. Clone size is not always given. Where it is, it says once, few, many or a class for expanded clones.

TRBD2,NA,TRBV6-6,TRBJ2-7,CASRGPGLAGDSEQYF,TGTGCCAGCAGAGGCCCGGGACTAGCGGGAGATAGTGAGCAGTACTTC
NA,NA,TRBV10-3,TRBJ2-1,CAIKEGRDASSYNEQFF,TGTGCCATCAAAGAGGGTAGGGACGCGAGCTCCTACAATGAGCAGTTCTTC
NA,NA,TRBV25-1,TRBJ1-5,CASSEGQGIGNQPQHF,TGTGCCAGCAGTGAAGGGCAGGGCATAGGGAATCAGCCCCAGCATTTT
NA,NA,TRBV28,TRBJ1-1,CASDGGMDTEAFF,TGTGCCTCAGACGGGGGTATGGACACTGAAGCTTTCTTT
NA,NA,TRBV19,TRBJ1-1,CASSIPGGQNTEAFF,TGTGCCAGTAGTATCCCGGGAGGGCAGAACACTGAAGCTTTCTTT
NA,NA,TRBV5-4,TRBJ1-1,CASSRYRETEAFF,TGTGCCAGCAGCCGCTACAGGGAAACTGAAGCTTTCTTT
NA,NA,TRBV6-5,TRBJ2-5,CASSFPGARVQYF,TGTGCCAGCAGTTTTCCCGGGGCCCGGGTTCAGTACTTC
TRBD1,NA,TRBV7-3,TRBJ2-2,CASSPRPGQATGELFF,TGTGCCAGCAGCCCGAGACCGGGACAGGCCACCGGGGAGCTGTTTTTT
TRBD2,NA,TRBV18,TRBJ2-7,CASSRWQPGLAGGRGSYEQYF,TGTGCCAGCTCCCGATGGCAGCCGGGACTAGCGGGAGGAAGGGGCTCCTACGAGCAGTACTTC
TRBD2,once,TRBV28,TRBJ2-5,CASSSPASGRDLETQYF,TGTGCCAGCAGTTCACCGGCTAGCGGGAGAGATCTGGAGACCCAGTACTTC
NA,NA,TRBV18,TRBJ2-5,CASSPPRGGETQYF,TGTGCCAGCTCACCACCGCGAGGGGGAGAGACCCAGTACTTC
NA,NA,TRBV6-1,TRBJ1-3,CASSRGTLSGNTIYF,TGTGCCAGCAGTAGGGGCACCCTCTCTGGAAACACCATATATTTT
NA,NA,TRBV25-1,TRBJ2-1,CASSESGEQFF,TGTGCCAGCAGTGAATCCGGGGAGCAGTTCTTC
NA,once,TRBV5-1,TRBJ1-5,CASSLVAGADQPQHF,TGCGCCAGCAGCTTGGTAGCCGGGGCGGATCAGCCCCAGCATTTT
NA,NA,TRBV28,TRBJ1-2,CASSFRGVSYGYTF,TGTGCCAGCAGTTTTAGGGGGGTTTCCTATGGCTACACCTTC
TRBD1,NA,TRBV6-5,TRBJ1-2,CASSYAGTGKMVYTF,TGTGCCAGCAGTTACGCAGGGACAGGGAAAATGGTCTACACCTTC
TRBD2,NA,TRBV9,TRBJ2-1,CASSTTHSSGRANEQFF,TGTGCCAGCAGTACTACCCACTCCTCCGGGAGGGCCAATGAGCAGTTCTTC
NA,NA,TRBV11-2,TRBJ2-1,CASSRLRGPRNEQFF,TGTGCCAGCAGCCGTCTGCGAGGGCCGCGGAATGAGCAGTTCTTC
NA,NA,TRBV12-2,TRBJ1-2,CASRSRRRGSDGYTF,TGTGCAAGTCGCTCCCGGCGGCGGGGTTCGGATGGCTACACCTTC
TRBD2,NA,TRBV27,TRBJ2-7,CASMTSGTNEQYF,TGTGCCAGCATGACTAGCGGGACAAACGAGCAGTACTTC
TRBD2,NA,TRBV5-4,TRBJ2-7,CASSLGGRAGEQYF,TGTGCCAGCAGCTTGGGGGGGAGGGCCGGCGAGCAGTACTTC
NA,few,TRBV30,TRBJ1-5,CACRRRDSNQPQHF,TGTGCCTGCAGGCGCCGGGATAGCAATCAGCCCCAGCATTTT
NA,NA,TRBV12-5,TRBJ2-7,CASGLQVGGSRAPHSYEQYF,TGTGCTAGTGGTTTGCAGGTTGGCGGCAGCCGAGCCCCACACTCCTACGAGCAGTACTTC
NA,NA,TRBV6-6,TRBJ2-7,CASSFRQVAPNEQYF,TGTGCCAGCAGTTTTAGACAGGTAGCCCCCAACGAGCAGTACTTC
NA,NA,TRBV6-5,TRBJ1-1,CASSYRRGLGTEAFF,TGTGCCAGCAGTTACCGGCGGGGATTGGGCACTGAAGCTTTCTTT
TRBD2,NA,TRBV5-6,TRBJ2-3,CASSLGREPDTQYF,TGTGCCAGCAGCTTGGGGCGGGAGCCAGATACGCAGTATTTT
NA,NA,TRBV28,TRBJ2-7,CASSLGQAPYEQYF,TGTGCCAGCAGTTTAGGGCAAGCCCCCTACGAGCAGTACTTC
NA,NA,TRBV5-1,TRBJ2-7,CASSLDVTYEQYF,TGCGCCAGCAGCTTGGATGTGACCTACGAGCAGTACTTC